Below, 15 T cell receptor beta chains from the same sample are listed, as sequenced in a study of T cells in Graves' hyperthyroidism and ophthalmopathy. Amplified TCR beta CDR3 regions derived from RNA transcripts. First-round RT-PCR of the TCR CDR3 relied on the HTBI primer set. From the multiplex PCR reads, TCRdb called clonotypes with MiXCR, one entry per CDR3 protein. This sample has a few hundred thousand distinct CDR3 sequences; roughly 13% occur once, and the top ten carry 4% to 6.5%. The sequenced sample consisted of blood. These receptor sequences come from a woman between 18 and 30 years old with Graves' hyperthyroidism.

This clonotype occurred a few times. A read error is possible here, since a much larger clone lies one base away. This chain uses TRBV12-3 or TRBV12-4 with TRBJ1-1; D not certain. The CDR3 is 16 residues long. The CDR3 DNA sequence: TGTGCCAGCAGTTTAGCGCCCAGACACCTGAACACTGAAGCTTCCTTT. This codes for CASSLAPRHLNTEASF.

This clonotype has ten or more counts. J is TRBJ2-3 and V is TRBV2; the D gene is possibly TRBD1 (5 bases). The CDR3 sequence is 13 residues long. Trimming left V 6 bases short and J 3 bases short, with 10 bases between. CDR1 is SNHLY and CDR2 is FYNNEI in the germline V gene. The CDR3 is CASRFRQTDTQYF. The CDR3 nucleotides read TGTGCCAGCAGATTTAGACAGACAGATACGCAGTATTTT.

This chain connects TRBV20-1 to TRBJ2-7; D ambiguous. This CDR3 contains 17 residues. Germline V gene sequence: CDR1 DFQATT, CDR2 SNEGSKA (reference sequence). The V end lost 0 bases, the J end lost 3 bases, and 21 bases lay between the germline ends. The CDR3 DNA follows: TGCAGTGCTAGAGATGAAGTTGGGTCGTCGTGGGGCTACGAGCAGTACTTC. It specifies CSARDEVGSSWGYEQYF.

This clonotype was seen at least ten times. The chain's CDR3 is CASSPFPGTSGRESTDTQYF. CDR3 nucleotides: TGTGCCAGCAGCCCCTTCCCCGGGACTAGCGGGAGGGAGAGCACAGATACGCAGTATTTT. The chain couples TRBV11-2 to TRBJ2-3, with 16 bases lining up with TRBD2. The CDR3 runs 20 residues. J lost 0 bases, V lost 5 bases, and 11 bases had no gene match. Germline-derived CDR1 and CDR2 are SGHAT and FQNNGV.

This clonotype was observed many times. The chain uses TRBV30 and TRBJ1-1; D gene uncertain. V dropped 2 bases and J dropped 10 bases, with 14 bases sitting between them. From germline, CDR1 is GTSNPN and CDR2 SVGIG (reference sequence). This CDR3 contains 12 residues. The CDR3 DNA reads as TGTGCCTGGAGTCCTGGGCGGGGAGGAGCTTTCTTT. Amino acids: CAWSPGRGGAFF. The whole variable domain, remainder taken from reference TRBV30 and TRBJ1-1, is SQTIHQWPATLVQPVGSPLSLECTVEGTSNPNLYWYRQAAGRGLQLLFYSVGIGQISSEVPQNLSASRPQDRQFILSSKKLLLSDSGFYLCAWSPGRGGAFFGQGTRLTVV.

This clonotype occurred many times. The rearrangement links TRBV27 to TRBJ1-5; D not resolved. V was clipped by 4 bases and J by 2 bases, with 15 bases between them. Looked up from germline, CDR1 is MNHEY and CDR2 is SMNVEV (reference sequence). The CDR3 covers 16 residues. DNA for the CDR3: TGTGCCAGCAGTTCCTACTCCCGGGCCCGCAATCAGCCCCAGCATTTT. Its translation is CASSSYSRARNQPQHF.

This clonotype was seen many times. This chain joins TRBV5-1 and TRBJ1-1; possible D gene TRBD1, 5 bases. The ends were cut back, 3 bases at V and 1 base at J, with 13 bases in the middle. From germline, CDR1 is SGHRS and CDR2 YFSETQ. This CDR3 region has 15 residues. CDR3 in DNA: TGCGCCAGCAGCTCCGAAACAGGATCGAACACTGAAGCTTTCTTT. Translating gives CASSSETGSNTEAFF. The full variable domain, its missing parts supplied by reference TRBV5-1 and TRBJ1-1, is KAGVTQTPRYLIKTRGQQVTLSCSPISGHRSVSWYQQTPGQGLQFLFEYFSETQRNKGNFPGRFSGRQFSNSRSEMNVSTLELGDSALYLCASSSETGSNTEAFFGQGTRLTVV.

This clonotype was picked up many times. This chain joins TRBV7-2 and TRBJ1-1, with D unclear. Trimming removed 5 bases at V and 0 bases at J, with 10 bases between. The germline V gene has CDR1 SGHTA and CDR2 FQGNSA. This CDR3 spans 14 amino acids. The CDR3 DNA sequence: TGTGCCAGCAGCCGGACCGATTTGAACACTGAAGCTTTCTTT. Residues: CASSRTDLNTEAFF.

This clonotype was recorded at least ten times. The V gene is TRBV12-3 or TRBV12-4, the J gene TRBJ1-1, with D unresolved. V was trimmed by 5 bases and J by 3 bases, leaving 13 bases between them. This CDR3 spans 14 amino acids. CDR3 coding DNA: TGTGCCAGCAGTGAAAAGGGAAGGTACACTGAAGCTTTCTTT. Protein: CASSEKGRYTEAFF.

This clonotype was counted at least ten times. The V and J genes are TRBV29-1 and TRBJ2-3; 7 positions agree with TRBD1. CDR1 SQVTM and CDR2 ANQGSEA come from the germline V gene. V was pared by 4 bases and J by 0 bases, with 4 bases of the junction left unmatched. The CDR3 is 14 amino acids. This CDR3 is CSVAPGQSTDTQYF. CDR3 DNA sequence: TGCAGCGTTGCACCGGGACAGAGCACAGATACGCAGTATTTT.

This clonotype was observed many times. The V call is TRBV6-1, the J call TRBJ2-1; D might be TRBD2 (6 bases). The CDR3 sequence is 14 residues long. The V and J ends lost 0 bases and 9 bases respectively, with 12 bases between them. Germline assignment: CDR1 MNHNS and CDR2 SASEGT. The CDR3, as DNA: TGTGCCAGCAGTGAAGCGGCGGTGGAGGGTGAGCAGTTCTTC. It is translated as CASSEAAVEGEQFF.

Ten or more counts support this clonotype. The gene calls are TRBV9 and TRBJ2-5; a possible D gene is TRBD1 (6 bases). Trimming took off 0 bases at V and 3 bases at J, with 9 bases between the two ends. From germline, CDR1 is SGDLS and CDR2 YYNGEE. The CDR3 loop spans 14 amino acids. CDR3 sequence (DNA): TGTGCCAGCAGCGTAGGGGACACTGAAGAGACCCAGTACTTC. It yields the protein CASSVGDTEETQYF.

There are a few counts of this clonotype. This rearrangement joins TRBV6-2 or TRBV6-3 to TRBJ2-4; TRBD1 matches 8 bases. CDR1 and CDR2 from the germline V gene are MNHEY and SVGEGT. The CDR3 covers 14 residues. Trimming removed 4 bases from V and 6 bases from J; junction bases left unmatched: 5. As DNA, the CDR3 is TGTGCCAGCAGTTTCGACAGGGGCGGAAACATTCAGTACTTC. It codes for CASSFDRGGNIQYF.

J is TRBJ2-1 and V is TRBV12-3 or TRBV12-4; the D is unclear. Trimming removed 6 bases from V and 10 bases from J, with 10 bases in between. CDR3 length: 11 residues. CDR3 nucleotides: TGTGCCAGCAGCAGTAGTACGGAGCAGTTCTTC. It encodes CASSSSTEQFF.

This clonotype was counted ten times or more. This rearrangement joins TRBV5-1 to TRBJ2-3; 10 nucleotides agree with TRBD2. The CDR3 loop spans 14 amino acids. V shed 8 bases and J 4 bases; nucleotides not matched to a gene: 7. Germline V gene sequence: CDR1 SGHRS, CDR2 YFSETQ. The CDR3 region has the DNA TGCGCCAGTTCTAGCGGGAGAACGGCAGATACGCAGTATTTT. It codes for CASSSGRTADTQYF.